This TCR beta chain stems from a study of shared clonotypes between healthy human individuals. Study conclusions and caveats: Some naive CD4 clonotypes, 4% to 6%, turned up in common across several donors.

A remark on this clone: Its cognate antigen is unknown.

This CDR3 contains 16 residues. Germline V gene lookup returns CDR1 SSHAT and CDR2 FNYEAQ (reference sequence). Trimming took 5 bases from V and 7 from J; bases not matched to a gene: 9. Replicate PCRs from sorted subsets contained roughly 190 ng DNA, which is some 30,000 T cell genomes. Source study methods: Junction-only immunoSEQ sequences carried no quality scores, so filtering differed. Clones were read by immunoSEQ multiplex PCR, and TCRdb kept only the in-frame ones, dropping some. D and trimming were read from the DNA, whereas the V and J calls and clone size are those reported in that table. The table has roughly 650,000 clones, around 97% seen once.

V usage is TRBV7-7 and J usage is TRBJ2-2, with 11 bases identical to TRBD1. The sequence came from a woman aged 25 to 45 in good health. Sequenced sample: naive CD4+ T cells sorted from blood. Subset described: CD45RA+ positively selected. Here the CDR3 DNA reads TGTGCCAGCAGCGCATTGGACAGGGGGCAAGGCGGGGAGCTGTTTTTT. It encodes CASSALDRGQGGELFF.